The present T cell receptor (beta chain) was sequenced within a study of beta chain features in type 1 diabetes. Expressed TCRB transcripts were sequenced, since all the RNA that had been isolated was reverse transcribed. Assay used: immunoSEQ multiplex PCR; TCRdb lists only in-frame clones, some missing. This sample has fewer than 500,000 clones, with roughly 14% found just once. The V gene's germline CDR1 is SGDLS and CDR2 YYNGEE. This CDR3 has 14 residues. V lost 3 bases, J lost 4 bases, and 14 bases lay in between. The J gene is TRBJ2-7, the V gene TRBV9, with TRBD1 as a possible D gene (6 bases). The sequence was obtained from a man between 25 and 39 years old in good health. The sequenced sample was naive CD4+ T cells from blood. This CDR3 reads CASSAGQSLYEQYF. In DNA, the CDR3 is TGTGCCAGCAGCGCAGGACAGTCACTTTACGAGCAGTACTTC.